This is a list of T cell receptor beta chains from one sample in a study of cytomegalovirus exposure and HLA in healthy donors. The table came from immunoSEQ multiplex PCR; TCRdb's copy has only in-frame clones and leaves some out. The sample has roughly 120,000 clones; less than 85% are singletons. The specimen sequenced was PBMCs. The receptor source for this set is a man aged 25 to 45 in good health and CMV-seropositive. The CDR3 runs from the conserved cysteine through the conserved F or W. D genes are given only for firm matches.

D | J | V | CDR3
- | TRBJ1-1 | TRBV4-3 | CASSPEGNTEAFF
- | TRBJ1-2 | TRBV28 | CASTTTGFYGYTF
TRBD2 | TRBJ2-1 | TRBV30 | CAWSNKGLAGVEQFF
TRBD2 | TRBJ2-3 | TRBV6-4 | CASSEGSGGSTDTQYF
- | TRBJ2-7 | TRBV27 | CASRRGQMIPHEQYF
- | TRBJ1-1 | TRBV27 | CASRRGYQEAFF
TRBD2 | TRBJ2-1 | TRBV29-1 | CSVGAGSGGYNEQFF
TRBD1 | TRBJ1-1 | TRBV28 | CASRSNRGNFF
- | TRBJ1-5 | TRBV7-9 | CASSLQGGNQPQHF
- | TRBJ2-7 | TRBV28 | CASSFPGEQYF